A single sample is the source of the 11 T cell receptor beta chains below, sequenced in a study of T cell responses to AZD1222 COVID-19 vaccine. The method was immunoSEQ multiplex PCR; TCRdb's version includes in-frame clones alone and lacks a portion of them. The table shows about 70,000 clones, with about 85% occurring only once. The specimen comprised peripheral blood, sampled on day 0 of AZD1222 vaccination. These receptors were obtained from an adult in good health.

The V gene is TRBV7-2, the J gene TRBJ1-1; tentatively, D is TRBD1 (5 bases). The CDR3 length is 13 residues. Germline lookup yields CDR1 SGHTA and CDR2 FQGNSA. The V end lost 5 bases, the J end lost 1 base, and 8 bases lay between the germline ends. The CDR3 is CASSLTGNTEAFF. CDR3 nucleotides: TGTGCCAGCAGCCTCACAGGGAACACTGAAGCTTTCTTT. The whole variable domain, filled in from reference TRBV7-2 and TRBJ1-1, reads GAGVSQSPSNKVTEKGKDVELRCDPISGHTALYWYRQSLGQGLEFLIYFQGNSAPDKSGLPSDRFSAERTGGSVSTLTIQRTQQEDSAVYLCASSLTGNTEAFFGQGTRLTVV.

The chain joins TRBV19 to TRBJ2-7; D call uncertain. CDR1 LNHDA and CDR2 SQIVND come from the germline V gene (reference sequence). The CDR3 has 14 amino acids. The germline V and J ends were trimmed by 3 bases and 4 bases, with 13 bases remaining between them. CDR3 sequence (DNA): TGTGCCAGTAGTATTTCCGGCAGCTCGTACGAGCAGTACTTC. This sequence encodes CASSISGSSYEQYF.

The chain joins TRBV12-3 or TRBV12-4 to TRBJ2-2; no definite D call. V lost 4 bases to trimming and J lost 6 bases, with 9 bases between them. The CDR3 spans 13 residues. The CDR3 DNA follows: TGTGCCAGCAGTTCCTGGACCGCCGGGGAGCTGTTTTTT. It specifies CASSSWTAGELFF.

The chain combines TRBV30 with TRBJ2-3; a possible D gene is TRBD2 (6 bases). Per germline, CDR1 GTSNPN and CDR2 SVGIG (reference sequence). Trimming cost V 3 bases and J 8 bases, with 15 bases left between them. This CDR3 has 13 amino acids. CDR3 in DNA: TGTGCCTGGAGCCGACGGGAGAGGGGTACGCAGTATTTT. Translating gives CAWSRRERGTQYF.

This chain uses TRBV6-4 with TRBJ1-2, with 7 bases identical to TRBD1. The CDR3 extends over 14 amino acids. The germline gives CDR1 MRHNA, CDR2 SNTAGT. After removal of 8 bases from V and 6 bases from J, the junction contained 12 bases not matched to a gene. The CDR3 region has the DNA TGTGCCAGCCGAGACAGCGACAGGGATCATGGCTACACCTTC. Its translation is CASRDSDRDHGYTF.

The chain's CDR3 is CASETGNTIYF. CDR3 bases: TGTGCGTCGGAAACTGGAAACACCATATATTTT. The chain has TRBV12-3 or TRBV12-4 and TRBJ1-3; unclear D gene. The CDR3 has 11 amino acids.

This clone appeared once. The chain carries TRBV20-1 and TRBJ2-1; D remains unclear. The germline V gene has CDR1 DFQATT and CDR2 SNEGSKA (reference sequence). This CDR3 is built from 14 residues. V lost 3 bases to trimming and J lost 4 bases, with 13 bases between them. CDR3 sequence (DNA): TGCAGTGCTAGTACCCAACCGTTTTACAATGAGCAGTTCTTC. Protein sequence: CSASTQPFYNEQFF.

The chain recombines TRBV5-1 with TRBJ2-1; a possible D gene is TRBD2 (5 bases). CDR3 length equals 15 residues. Between the trimmed V and J ends, which lost 5 bases and 1 base, there was a span of 13 bases. The germline gives CDR1 SGHRS, CDR2 YFSETQ. DNA for the CDR3: TGCGCCAGCAGACCGGACCTAGCATCCTACAATGAGCAGTTCTTC. Its translation: CASRPDLASYNEQFF.

The rearrangement links TRBV24-1 to TRBJ1-2, with 8 bases matching TRBD1. This CDR3 contains 15 residues. J was trimmed by 3 bases and V by 4 bases; bases with no gene match: 6. Germline V gene sequence: CDR1 KGHDR, CDR2 SFDVKD. The CDR3 DNA is TGTGCCACCAGTGACCCCGACAGGGGCGACTATGGCTACACCTTC. Protein sequence: CATSDPDRGDYGYTF.

The CDR3 DNA reads TGTGCCTGGAGAGCGGGGACGAACACTGAAGCTTTCTTT. Protein: CAWRAGTNTEAFF. The chain carries TRBV30 and TRBJ1-1, with TRBD1 as a possible D gene (5 bases). There are 13 residues in the CDR3. The germline gives CDR1 GTSNPN, CDR2 SVGIG (reference sequence). Trimming removed 3 bases from V and 1 base from J, with 9 bases in between.

This chain links TRBV19 with TRBJ2-1; weak D call: TRBD2 (6 bases). Germline-derived CDR1 and CDR2 are LNHDA and SQIVND (reference sequence). Deletions cut 5 bases from V and 7 bases from J, with 12 bases between. The CDR3 has 13 residues. The CDR3 bases are TGTGCCAGTAGTCCGGGACTCGGTAATGAGCAGTTCTTC. As protein: CASSPGLGNEQFF.